This is a list of T cell receptor beta chains from one sample in a study of T cells after yellow fever vaccination. A single record per CDR3 protein comes from TCRdb applying MiXCR to the 5' RACE reads. The table lists hundreds of thousands of distinct CDR3 sequences, 15% to 20% of them singletons. The starting material was PBMCs, obtained 15 days after the yellow fever booster vaccination. Receptor source: a man aged 25-40 years who received the YFV17D yellow fever vaccine. Both conserved end residues are part of each CDR3. D genes are given only for firm matches. Clone sizes are given selectively: once, few, many, or a class where the clone is expanded.

d_call	v_call	clone_size	j_call	cdr3_aa	cdr3_nt
TRBD2	TRBV20-1	few	TRBJ2-2	CSARVKGLVAGELFF	TGCAGTGCTAGAGTTAAAGGACTAGTTGCCGGGGAGCTGTTTTTT
TRBD1	TRBV4-3	-	TRBJ2-1	CASSQDLGGASYNEQFF	TGCGCCAGCAGCCAAGATTTAGGGGGCGCCTCCTACAATGAGCAGTTCTTC
-	TRBV5-5	few	TRBJ2-7	CASSQDTRVVEQYF	TGTGCCAGCAGCCAGGACACCCGGGTGGTCGAGCAGTACTTC
-	TRBV3-1	few	TRBJ1-1	CASSQITSTEAFF	TGTGCCAGCAGCCAAATCACAAGCACTGAAGCTTTCTTT
-	TRBV19	few	TRBJ2-2	CASRGRNTGELFF	TGTGCCAGCCGGGGACGGAACACCGGGGAGCTGTTTTTT
-	TRBV18	-	TRBJ1-1	CASSPAVNTEAFF	TGTGCCAGCTCACCTGCCGTAAACACTGAAGCTTTCTTT
TRBD2	TRBV20-1	few	TRBJ2-7	CSASPGGFHYEQYF	TGCAGTGCTTCCCCGGGGGGGTTTCACTACGAGCAGTACTTC
TRBD2	TRBV20-1	-	TRBJ2-3	CSARVGSGSADTQYF	TGCAGTGCTAGAGTTGGGAGCGGGAGTGCAGATACGCAGTATTTT
TRBD2	TRBV6-5	few	TRBJ2-1	CASSYFGTSGNEQFF	TGTGCCAGCAGTTACTTCGGGACTAGCGGGAATGAGCAGTTCTTC
TRBD2	TRBV2	-	TRBJ2-5	CASSASGMPGETQYF	TGTGCCAGCAGTGCTAGCGGGATGCCGGGGGAGACCCAGTACTTC
-	TRBV6-2/TRBV6-3	-	TRBJ2-7	CASSTRWEQYF	TGTGCCAGCAGTACCCGTTGGGAGCAGTACTTC
TRBD2	TRBV5-1	-	TRBJ2-1	CASSPIAGGYNEQFF	TGCGCCAGCAGCCCTATAGCGGGAGGCTACAATGAGCAGTTCTTC
-	TRBV7-8	few	TRBJ2-2	CASSKGHTGTGELFF	TGTGCCAGCAGCAAGGGACACACGGGCACCGGGGAGCTGTTTTTT
-	TRBV20-1	-	TRBJ2-3	CSASSGWGTDTQYF	TGCAGTGCTAGTAGCGGTTGGGGCACAGATACGCAGTATTTT
-	TRBV6-5	-	TRBJ2-7	CASSSRVVGGPFLYEQYF	TGTGCCAGCAGTTCCCGTGTTGTGGGGGGACCCTTCCTCTACGAGCAGTACTTC
-	TRBV20-1	-	TRBJ1-4	CSATTLGREKLFF	TGCAGTGCTACAACCTTGGGGAGGGAAAAACTGTTTTTT
-	TRBV7-2	-	TRBJ2-7	CASSVGRSNYYEQYF	TGTGCCAGCAGCGTAGGGAGATCGAATTACTACGAGCAGTACTTC
-	TRBV18	-	TRBJ2-1	CASSPPPVYNEQFF	TGTGCCAGCTCACCACCTCCGGTTTACAATGAGCAGTTCTTC
-	TRBV12-3/TRBV12-4	few	TRBJ2-6	CASSFKGQHSGANVLTF	TGTGCCAGCAGTTTCAAGGGTCAACACTCTGGGGCCAACGTCCTGACTTTC
-	TRBV6-6	-	TRBJ2-1	CASSWVRVEQFF	TGTGCCAGCAGTTGGGTGCGGGTGGAGCAGTTCTTC
-	TRBV5-6	-	TRBJ2-1	CASSLVRESYNEQFF	TGTGCCAGCAGCTTGGTTCGGGAGTCCTACAATGAGCAGTTCTTC
-	TRBV29-1	-	TRBJ2-5	CSVVYPQETQYF	TGCAGCGTTGTTTACCCCCAAGAGACCCAGTACTTC
TRBD2	TRBV7-9	-	TRBJ2-1	CASTPYQRDGEQFF	TGTGCCAGCACCCCCTACCAGCGGGACGGTGAGCAGTTCTTC
-	TRBV7-2	many	TRBJ1-5	CASSAQGSVNQPQHF	TGTGCCAGCAGCGCGCAGGGGAGTGTCAATCAGCCCCAGCATTTT
TRBD2	TRBV12-3/TRBV12-4	-	TRBJ2-1	CASSPLVAGLFF	TGTGCCAGCAGTCCCCTTGTAGCGGGCCTGTTCTTC
-	TRBV20-1	many	TRBJ2-7	CSARWGMGPFSYEQYF	TGCAGTGCTAGGTGGGGTATGGGCCCCTTCTCCTACGAGCAGTACTTC
TRBD2	TRBV5-1	few	TRBJ2-1	CASRVIGTSGITYNEQFF	TGCGCCAGCAGGGTGATAGGGACTAGCGGGATCACCTACAATGAGCAGTTCTTC
-	TRBV12-3/TRBV12-4	-	TRBJ2-5	CASSSNMRETQYF	TGTGCCAGCAGTTCCAACATGAGGGAGACCCAGTACTTC
-	TRBV11-2	few	TRBJ2-5	CASSLDWISETQYF	TGTGCCAGCAGCTTAGACTGGATTTCGGAGACCCAGTACTTC
TRBD2	TRBV20-1	-	TRBJ2-7	CSASGTSGRNPPYEQYF	TGCAGTGCCTCCGGGACTAGCGGGAGGAACCCCCCCTACGAGCAGTACTTC
TRBD2	TRBV29-1	few	TRBJ2-3	CSVETPAGGPNTQYF	TGCAGCGTTGAGACCCCAGCGGGAGGGCCAAATACGCAGTATTTT
TRBD2	TRBV18	-	TRBJ2-3	CASSPPSGRTDTQYF	TGTGCCAGCTCACCACCGAGCGGGAGAACAGATACGCAGTATTTT
-	TRBV10-3	-	TRBJ1-2	CAISESSGGGQPYGYTF	TGTGCCATCAGTGAATCTTCCGGGGGGGGGCAGCCCTATGGCTACACCTTC
TRBD2	TRBV20-1	-	TRBJ2-1	CSARRTSAEQFF	TGCAGTGCTAGGAGGACTAGCGCTGAGCAGTTCTTC
-	TRBV6-5	few	TRBJ2-1	CASSYSYQYNEQFF	TGTGCCAGCAGTTACTCGTACCAGTACAATGAGCAGTTCTTC
TRBD2	TRBV29-1	few	TRBJ2-2	CSVSGGFTGELFF	TGCAGCGTCAGCGGGGGCTTCACCGGGGAGCTGTTTTTT
-	TRBV20-1	few	TRBJ2-5	CSAEIGETQYF	TGCAGTGCTGAGATAGGGGAGACCCAGTACTTC
TRBD2	TRBV3-1	few	TRBJ2-1	CASSPSGSVNEQFF	TGTGCCAGCAGCCCGAGCGGGAGCGTAAATGAGCAGTTCTTC
-	TRBV6-1	-	TRBJ2-6	CASSEGYSGANVLTF	TGTGCCAGCAGTGAAGGTTACTCTGGGGCCAACGTCCTGACTTTC
TRBD2	TRBV5-4	-	TRBJ2-5	CASSMTGTKGETQYF	TGTGCCAGCAGCATGACCGGGACTAAGGGAGAGACCCAGTACTTC
-	TRBV6-1	-	TRBJ2-5	CASRSLAEETQYF	TGTGCCAGCAGGTCGCTAGCAGAAGAGACCCAGTACTTC
TRBD1	TRBV3-1	-	TRBJ2-7	CASSPGTGSAYEQYF	TGTGCCAGCAGCCCCGGGACAGGGTCCGCCTACGAGCAGTACTTC
TRBD2	TRBV5-6	few	TRBJ2-5	CASSFSGRASQETQYF	TGTGCCAGCAGCTTCTCCGGGAGGGCTAGCCAAGAGACCCAGTACTTC
-	TRBV12-3/TRBV12-4	-	TRBJ1-3	CASSLEPAGTGNTIYF	TGTGCCAGCAGTTTAGAGCCGGCCGGCACTGGAAACACCATATATTTT
TRBD2	TRBV20-1	many	TRBJ2-7	CSAKAGAYEQYF	TGCAGTGCTAAGGCGGGAGCGTACGAGCAGTACTTC
-	TRBV5-6	-	TRBJ2-3	CASSLRVGTDTQYF	TGTGCCAGCAGCTTGAGAGTTGGCACAGATACGCAGTATTTT
-	TRBV15	-	TRBJ2-1	CAGASERGANNEQFF	TGTGCCGGCGCTAGCGAGAGGGGGGCAAACAATGAGCAGTTCTTC
TRBD1	TRBV7-2	few	TRBJ2-1	CASSIGQGGYNEQFF	TGTGCCAGCAGCATCGGACAGGGCGGGTACAATGAGCAGTTCTTC
TRBD2	TRBV5-1	few	TRBJ2-7	CASSLRLAGGNEQYF	TGCGCCAGCAGCTTGAGGCTAGCGGGAGGGAACGAGCAGTACTTC
TRBD1	TRBV29-1	few	TRBJ1-1	CSVEGTGGNTEAFF	TGCAGCGTTGAAGGGACAGGGGGGAACACTGAAGCTTTCTTT
-	TRBV5-1	-	TRBJ1-2	CASSLVSNYGYTF	TGCGCCAGCAGCTTGGTTTCCAACTATGGCTACACCTTC
TRBD2	TRBV5-1	-	TRBJ2-5	CASSFAGAEETQYF	TGCGCCAGCAGCTTTGCGGGAGCGGAAGAGACCCAGTACTTC
TRBD1	TRBV3-1	once	TRBJ1-3	CASQMTGSSGNTIYF	TGTGCCAGCCAAATGACAGGGAGCTCTGGAAACACCATATATTTT
TRBD2	TRBV18	-	TRBJ2-1	CASSPLSAGVLDEQFF	TGTGCCAGCTCACCTTTATCAGCGGGAGTATTGGATGAGCAGTTCTTC
TRBD1	TRBV12-3/TRBV12-4	few	TRBJ1-5	CASSLDHRGSQPQHF	TGTGCCAGCAGTTTAGACCACAGGGGAAGTCAGCCCCAGCATTTT
TRBD1	TRBV3-1	-	TRBJ2-1	CASALLRDSPYNEQFF	TGTGCCAGCGCCCTTCTCCGGGACAGCCCCTACAATGAGCAGTTCTTC
TRBD2	TRBV28	few	TRBJ2-1	CASRAGGDLNEQFF	TGTGCCAGCAGGGCCGGGGGGGACTTAAATGAGCAGTTCTTC
-	TRBV7-9	-	TRBJ2-1	CASSSQRTLSSYNEQFF	TGTGCCAGCAGCTCGCAGCGGACTCTTAGCTCCTACAATGAGCAGTTCTTC
-	TRBV7-9	few	TRBJ1-1	CASSPPQGRNTEAFF	TGTGCCAGCAGCCCACCCCAGGGCAGGAACACTGAAGCTTTCTTT